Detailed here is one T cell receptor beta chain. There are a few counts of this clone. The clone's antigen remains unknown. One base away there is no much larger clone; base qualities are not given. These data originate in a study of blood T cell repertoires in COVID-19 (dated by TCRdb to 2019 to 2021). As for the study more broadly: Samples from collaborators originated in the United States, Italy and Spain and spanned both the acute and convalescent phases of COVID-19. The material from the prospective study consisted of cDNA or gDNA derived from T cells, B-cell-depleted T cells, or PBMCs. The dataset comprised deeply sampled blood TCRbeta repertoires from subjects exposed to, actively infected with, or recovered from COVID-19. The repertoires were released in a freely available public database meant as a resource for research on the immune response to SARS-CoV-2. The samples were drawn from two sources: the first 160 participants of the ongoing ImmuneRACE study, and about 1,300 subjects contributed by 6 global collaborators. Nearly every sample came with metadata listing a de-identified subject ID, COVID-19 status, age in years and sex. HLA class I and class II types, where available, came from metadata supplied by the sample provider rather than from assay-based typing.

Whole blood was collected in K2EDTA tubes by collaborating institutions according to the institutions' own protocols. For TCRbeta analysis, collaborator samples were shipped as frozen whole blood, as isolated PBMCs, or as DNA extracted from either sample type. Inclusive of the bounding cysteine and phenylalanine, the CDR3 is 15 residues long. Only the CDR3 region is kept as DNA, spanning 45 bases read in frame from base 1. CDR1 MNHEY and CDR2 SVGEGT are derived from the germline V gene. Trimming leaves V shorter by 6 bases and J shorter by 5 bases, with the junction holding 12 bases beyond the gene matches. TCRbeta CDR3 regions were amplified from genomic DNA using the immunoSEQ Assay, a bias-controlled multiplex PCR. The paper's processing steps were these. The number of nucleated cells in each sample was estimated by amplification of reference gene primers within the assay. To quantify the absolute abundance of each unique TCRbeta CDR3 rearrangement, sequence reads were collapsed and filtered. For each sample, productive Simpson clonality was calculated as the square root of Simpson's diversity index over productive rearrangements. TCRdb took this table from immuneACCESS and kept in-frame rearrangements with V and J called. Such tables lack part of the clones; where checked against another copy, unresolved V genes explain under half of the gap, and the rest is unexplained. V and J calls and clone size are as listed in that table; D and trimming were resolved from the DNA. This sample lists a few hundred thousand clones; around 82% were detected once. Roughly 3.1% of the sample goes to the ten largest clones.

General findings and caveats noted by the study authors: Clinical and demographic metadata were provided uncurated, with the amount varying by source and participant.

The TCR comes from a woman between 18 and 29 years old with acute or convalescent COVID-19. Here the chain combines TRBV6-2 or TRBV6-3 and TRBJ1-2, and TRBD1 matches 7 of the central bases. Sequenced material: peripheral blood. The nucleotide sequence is TGTGCCAGCAGCCATCTTTGGGACAGCCTATATGGCTACACCTTC. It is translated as CASSHLWDSLYGYTF.